These 8 T cell receptor beta chains originate from one sample sequenced in a study of T cell changes during pregnancy in multiple sclerosis. The assay was immunoSEQ multiplex PCR, and TCRdb's table has in-frame clones only and misses some. The sample has tens of thousands of clones, more than 85% seen once; the top ten hold over 2.5%. Sequenced material: CD8+ T cells from peripheral blood mononuclear cells, taken in the third trimester of pregnancy. Receptors were obtained from a female donor with multiple sclerosis, enrolled in a pregnancy study.

The gene calls are TRBV5-1 and TRBJ2-2; 13 positions agree with TRBD2. The J segment lost 9 bases and the V segment lost 3 bases, leaving 8 bases of the junction unmatched. This CDR3 is built from 16 residues. Germline V CDR1 and CDR2: SGHRS, YFSETQ. Here the CDR3 DNA reads TGCGCCAGCAGCTCTCCGGGACTAGCGGGACCATGGGAGCTGTTTTTT. Amino acid sequence: CASSSPGLAGPWELFF.

Only one count was recorded for this clone. In DNA, the CDR3 is TGTGCCAGCAGCTTGGGACTAGCGGACTCTGGGGCCAACGTCCTGACTTTC. Amino acids: CASSLGLADSGANVLTF. The chain joins TRBV5-6 to TRBJ2-6; 9 nucleotides align to TRBD2. This CDR3 has 17 residues. Germline CDR1 SGHDT, CDR2 YYEEEE. The ends lost 0 bases at V and 0 bases at J; junction bases unmatched: 1.

The chain combines TRBV4-2 with TRBJ2-2; tentative D call: TRBD1 (5 bases). This CDR3 is built from 15 residues. V gave up 0 bases and J gave up 6 bases, with 11 bases separating them. From germline, CDR1 is LGHNA and CDR2 YNFKEQ. DNA of the CDR3: TGTGCCAGCAGCCAAGATCTGAGCAGGGCCGGGGAGCTGTTTTTT. This codes for CASSQDLSRAGELFF.

In its sample, this clone was seen once. The chain uses TRBV19 and TRBJ2-1; D is perhaps TRBD1 (6 bases). Trimming left V 1 base short and J 5 bases short, with 12 bases between. Germline V CDR1 and CDR2: LNHDA, SQIVND (reference sequence). CDR3 length equals 15 residues. DNA of the CDR3: TGTGCCAGTAGTATAGCCGGGACATTAAACAATGAGCAGTTCTTC. Its translation: CASSIAGTLNNEQFF.

This chain joins TRBV29-1 and TRBJ2-1; 8 positions match TRBD1. CDR3 size: 15 residues. After removal of 0 bases from V and 10 bases from J, the junction contained 11 bases not matched to a gene. Germline loops: CDR1 SQVTM, CDR2 ANQGSEA. CDR3 sequence (DNA): TGCAGCGTTGAAGATGGACAGGGAGAATTAGGGGAGCAGTTCTTC. It encodes CSVEDGQGELGEQFF.

The chain combines TRBV19 with TRBJ2-1; 13 bases align to TRBD2. Germline CDR1 and CDR2: LNHDA and SQIVND (reference sequence). The CDR3 totals 18 residues. Losses at the gene ends were 2 bases for V and 0 bases for J; bases not matched to a gene: 4. CDR3 region: CASSISLAGGSSYNEQFF. DNA of the CDR3: TGTGCCAGTAGTATATCACTAGCGGGAGGGAGCTCCTACAATGAGCAGTTCTTC.

The rearrangement joins TRBV19 to TRBJ2-2, with D tentatively TRBD2 (5 bases). The ends were cut back, 1 base at V and 5 bases at J, with 17 bases in the middle. The CDR3 covers 17 residues. Germline CDR1 is LNHDA and CDR2 is SQIVND (reference sequence). The CDR3 loop reads CASSIGSVTPWTGELFF. Written as DNA, the CDR3 is TGTGCCAGTAGTATAGGTAGCGTAACCCCATGGACCGGGGAGCTGTTTTTT.

The rearrangement joins TRBV19 to TRBJ2-4; 9 nucleotides match TRBD1. V trimming: 3 bases; J trimming: 1 base; junction bases outside the gene matches: 4. This CDR3 is built from 16 residues. The germline V gene encodes CDR1 LNHDA and CDR2 SQIVND (reference sequence). The CDR3 region has the DNA TGTGCCAGTAGTATTGGGACAGGGTCCGCCAAAAACATTCAGTACTTC. This gives the protein CASSIGTGSAKNIQYF.